This T cell receptor (beta chain) was found in a study of CD8+CD57+ T cells in acquired aplastic anemia. Study-level information: DNA recovered from sorted CD4+ and CD8+ cells had a mean of approximately 3 ug. Study-level points and caveats: Patients had twenty-nine CD8+ CDR3 sequences in common with controls (the shared set).

Before being chosen for sequencing, patients had shown CD8+CD57+ cell expansion by flow cytometry. The use of genomic DNA as template underpinned the TCR beta VDJ and CDR3 profiling. TCRdb re-derived calls from the reads in MiXCR, one entry per CDR3 protein. Of just over 200,000 distinct CDR3 sequences listed, 55% to 65% were seen once; the top ten hold about three fifths. In germline, CDR1 is SNHLY, CDR2 FYNNEI. This CDR3 is built from 14 residues. V gave up 6 bases and J gave up 0 bases, with 9 bases separating them. Concerning this clonotype itself: The antigen is not known.

The sample consisted of sorted CD4+, CD8+, or CD8+CD57+ T cells (not recorded which) from PBMCs. The V gene is TRBV2, the J gene TRBJ1-3, with a weak D call TRBD1 (5 bases). The receptor was derived from a human donor with aplastic anemia. This CDR3 reads CASRRDGSGNTIYF. The DNA of the CDR3 is TGTGCCAGCAGAAGGGACGGCTCTGGAAACACCATATATTTT.